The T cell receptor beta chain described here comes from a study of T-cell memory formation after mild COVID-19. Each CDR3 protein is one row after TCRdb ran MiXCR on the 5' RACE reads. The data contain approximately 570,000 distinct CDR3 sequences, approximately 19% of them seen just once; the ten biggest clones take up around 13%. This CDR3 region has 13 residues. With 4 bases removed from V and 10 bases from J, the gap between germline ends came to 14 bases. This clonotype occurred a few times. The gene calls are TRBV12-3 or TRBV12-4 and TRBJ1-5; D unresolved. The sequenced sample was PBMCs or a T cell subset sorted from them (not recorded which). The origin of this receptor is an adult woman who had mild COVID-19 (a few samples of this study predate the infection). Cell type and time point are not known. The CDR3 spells CASSYAGGGPQHF. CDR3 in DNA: TGTGCCAGCAGTTATGCAGGCGGCGGACCCCAGCATTTT.